What follows are 29 T cell receptor beta chains derived from one specimen sequenced in a study of T cells in Graves' hyperthyroidism and ophthalmopathy. Researchers amplified the TCR beta CDR3 regions from RNA transcripts. The HTBI primer set served for first-round RT-PCR of the TCR CDR3. One entry per CDR3 protein results from TCRdb running MiXCR on the multiplex PCR reads. The table has hundreds of thousands of distinct CDR3 sequences, 15% to 20% seen once. The sequenced sample was blood. These receptors were taken from a man aged 40-55 years with Graves' ophthalmopathy.

This clonotype was detected a few times. One base away lies a much larger clone, so this may be a sequencing read error. The chain couples TRBV7-2 to TRBJ2-3; no clear D gene. TRBJ1-5 explains the end of the DNA better; the J call may be wrong. Germline CDR1 reads SGHTA; CDR2 reads FQGNSA. The CDR3 consists of 14 residues. CDR3 DNA: TGTGCCAGCAGCTTGCTGAGTAGCGGGGATACGCAGCATTTT. The encoded protein is CASSLLSSGDTQHF.

This clonotype was picked up many times. V usage is TRBV12-3 or TRBV12-4 and J usage is TRBJ1-5, with D possibly matching TRBD1 (5 bases). The CDR3 has 14 residues. Trimming pared 2 bases from V and 2 bases from J, leaving 7 bases between. Written as DNA, the CDR3 is TGTGCCAGCAGTTTATTGGGGCGCAATCAGCCCCAGCATTTT. Its protein product is CASSLLGRNQPQHF.

This clonotype was seen repeatedly, ten times or more. The chain is built from TRBV28 and TRBJ2-5, with a tentative D call TRBD1 (6 bases). V was pared by 6 bases and J by 3 bases, with 17 bases between. This CDR3 has 15 residues. Germline CDR1 MDHEN, CDR2 SYDVKM. The CDR3 coding sequence is TGTGCCAGCAGGAAGGGAACAGGGAGCAAAGAGACCCAGTACTTC. Translation: CASRKGTGSKETQYF.

This clonotype was seen a handful of times. CDR3 sequence: CASSFLGDVPQYF. The CDR3 bases are TGTGCCAGTAGTTTCTTGGGGGACGTCCCGCAGTATTTT. The V gene is TRBV19, the J gene TRBJ2-3; D possibly matches TRBD1 or TRBD2 (5 bases each). V lost 5 bases and J lost 10, with 16 bases in between. The CDR3 is made up of 13 amino acids. Germline V gene lookup returns CDR1 LNHDA and CDR2 SQIVND (reference sequence). The full variable domain, completed using reference TRBV19 and TRBJ2-3, is DGGITQSPKYLFRKEGQNVTLSCEQNLNHDAMYWYRQDPGQGLRLIYYSQIVNDFQKGDIAEGYSVSREKKESFPLTVTSAQKNPTAFYLCASSFLGDVPQYFGPGTRLTVL.

This clonotype was detected many times. The gene calls are TRBV5-1 and TRBJ2-3; no firm D call. CDR3 length: 14 residues. V shed 6 bases and J shed 1 base, with 12 bases lying between them. Germline CDR1 SGHRS, CDR2 YFSETQ. The CDR3 DNA is TGCGCCAGCACCCTTTCTTCCCGCACAGATACGCAGTATTTT. This gives the protein CASTLSSRTDTQYF.

This clonotype has ten or more counts. The chain employs TRBV7-2 and TRBJ2-3; perhaps TRBD1 as D (6 bases). Germline CDR1 reads SGHTA; CDR2 reads FQGNSA. Trimming cost V 5 bases and J 0 bases, with 12 bases left between them. The length of the CDR3 is 15 residues. CDR3 in amino acids: CASSPDRFSTDTQYF. Here the CDR3 DNA reads TGTGCCAGCAGCCCCGACAGGTTCAGCACAGATACGCAGTATTTT.

This chain links TRBV4-1 with TRBJ1-4, with 9 bases lining up with TRBD1. CDR3 length: 15 residues. Trimming removed 4 bases from V and 3 bases from J; junction bases left unmatched: 3. Per germline, CDR1 MGHRA and CDR2 YSYEKL. The CDR3 DNA reads as TGCGCCAGCAGCCCTGGACAGGGGCCTAATGAAAAACTGTTTTTT. Translated: CASSPGQGPNEKLFF.

This clonotype has just a few counts. This sequence joins TRBV11-2 and TRBJ2-3; D is ambiguous. There are 15 residues in the CDR3. Trimming removed 3 bases at V and 4 bases at J, with 14 bases between. Per germline, CDR1 SGHAT and CDR2 FQNNGV. CDR3 sequence reads: CASSLGPWKADTQYF. CDR3 sequence (DNA): TGTGCCAGCAGCTTGGGCCCTTGGAAAGCAGATACGCAGTATTTT.

This clonotype was counted between two and nine times. The J gene is TRBJ2-5, the V gene TRBV4-3; D gene unclear. The CDR3 is 13 amino acids. Trimming pared 5 bases from V and 4 bases from J, leaving 11 bases between. Germline CDR1 is LGHNA and CDR2 is YSLEER. CDR3 region: CASSKWAGETQYF. CDR3 DNA: TGCGCCAGCAGCAAGTGGGCTGGAGAGACCCAGTACTTC.

This clonotype was seen repeatedly, ten times or more. The chain employs TRBV28 and TRBJ2-7, with 11 nucleotides matching TRBD1. The ends lost 8 bases at V and 3 bases at J; junction bases unmatched: 9. The germline gives CDR1 MDHEN, CDR2 SYDVKM. The CDR3 has 15 amino acids. CDR3 sequence: CASVPLGQGDYEQYF. The CDR3 DNA sequence: TGTGCCAGCGTTCCCTTGGGACAGGGGGACTACGAGCAGTACTTC.

Only a few counts were recorded for this clonotype. The chain joins TRBV29-1 to TRBJ2-4; 8 bases map to TRBD1. There are 14 residues in the CDR3. Germline assignment: CDR1 SQVTM and CDR2 ANQGSEA. The V gene end was trimmed by 4 bases and the J gene end by 6 bases; junction bases not matched to a gene: 8. The CDR3 protein is CSVVFGQGLNIQYF. CDR3 bases: TGCAGCGTTGTTTTCGGACAGGGCTTAAACATTCAGTACTTC. Complete variable domain (other parts from reference TRBV29-1 and TRBJ2-4): SAVISQKPSRDICQRGTSLTIQCQVDSQVTMMFWYRQQPGQSLTLIATANQGSEATYESGFVIDKFPISRPNLTFSTLTVSNMSPEDSSIYLCSVVFGQGLNIQYFGAGTRLSVL.

This clonotype came up a few times. The chain joins TRBV28 to TRBJ2-5; the D gene is possibly TRBD1 (6 bases). Germline CDR1 and CDR2: MDHEN and SYDVKM. The CDR3 covers 15 residues. Trimming took off 2 bases at V and 4 bases at J, with 14 bases between the two ends. The CDR3 spells CASSLPQGVRETQYF. CDR3 sequence (DNA): TGTGCCAGCAGTTTACCACAGGGAGTACGAGAGACCCAGTACTTC.

Ten or more counts support this clonotype. CDR3 protein: CASSPVAGGPGGADTQYF. The CDR3 nucleotides read TGTGCCAGCAGCCCCGTAGCGGGGGGGCCCGGTGGCGCAGATACGCAGTATTTT. The chain recombines TRBV7-3 with TRBJ2-3; 11 nucleotides align to TRBD2. The germline gives CDR1 SGHTA, CDR2 FQGTGA. The CDR3 spans 18 residues. Trimming cost V 5 bases and J 4 bases; bases outside gene matches: 14.

This clonotype has a handful of counts. CDR3 sequence: CASSENLGAHYGYTF. The CDR3 DNA reads TGTGCCAGCAGTGAAAATCTAGGCGCCCACTATGGCTACACCTTC. The V call is TRBV2, the J call TRBJ1-2, with no clear D. This CDR3 comprises 15 residues. Trimming removed 2 bases at V and 3 bases at J, with 13 bases between. CDR1 and CDR2 (germline): SNHLY, FYNNEI. Together with reference TRBV2 and TRBJ1-2, the CDR3 gives the full variable domain: EPEVTQTPSHQVTQMGQEVILRCVPISNHLYFYWYRQILGQKVEFLVSFYNNEISEKSEIFDDQFSVERPDGSNFTLKIRSTKLEDSAMYFCASSENLGAHYGYTFGSGTRLTVV.

This clonotype has a handful of counts. This sequence joins TRBV5-6 and TRBJ1-2; 7 bases fit TRBD1. The germline V gene has CDR1 SGHDT and CDR2 YYEEEE. V trimming: 3 bases; J trimming: 2 bases; junction bases outside the gene matches: 4. The CDR3 spans 14 residues. CDR3 residues: CASSYRQGNYGYTF. The CDR3 DNA follows: TGTGCCAGCAGCTACAGACAGGGCAACTATGGCTACACCTTC.

The table lists this clonotype with a few counts. The CDR3 DNA reads as TGTGCCAGCAGCTTAGGACCCTTGGGGGAAGGAGGTACTGAAGCTTTCTTT. Amino acids: CASSLGPLGEGGTEAFF. The chain is built from TRBV7-2 and TRBJ1-1, with a tentative D call TRBD1 (5 bases). This CDR3 has 17 amino acids. In germline, CDR1 is SGHTA, CDR2 FQGNSA. The ends were cut back, 1 base at V and 5 bases at J, with 20 bases in the middle.

This clonotype was seen a few times. The chain joins TRBV2 to TRBJ2-7; 8 bases match TRBD1. Germline loops: CDR1 SNHLY, CDR2 FYNNEI. V lost 3 bases, J lost 6 bases, and 4 bases stayed unmatched. The CDR3 contains 13 residues. The CDR3 here is CASSDPRGREQYF. CDR3 DNA: TGTGCCAGCAGTGACCCCAGGGGGCGCGAGCAGTACTTC.

The table lists this clonotype with many counts. The chain uses TRBV20-1 and TRBJ2-7; D may be TRBD1 (6 bases). The V and J ends lost 4 bases and 3 bases respectively, with 16 bases between them. Germline V gives CDR1 DFQATT, CDR2 SNEGSKA (reference sequence). The CDR3 extends over 14 amino acids. The chain's CDR3 is CSAIPTGYNYEQYF. In DNA, the CDR3 is TGCAGTGCTATTCCGACAGGCTATAACTACGAGCAGTACTTC.

V is TRBV4-1 and J is TRBJ2-1; TRBD2 aligns across 13 bases. There are 15 residues in the CDR3. V lost 1 base and J lost 10; bases outside the gene matches: 4. CDR1 and CDR2 from the germline V gene are MGHRA and YSYEKL. CDR3 sequence (DNA): TGCGCCAGCAGCCAAGGACTAGCGGGGGGTATAGAGCAGTTCTTC. As protein: CASSQGLAGGIEQFF.

This clonotype has a handful of counts. This chain links TRBV20-1 with TRBJ2-7; D possibly corresponds to TRBD1 (6 bases). V was clipped by 6 bases and J by 3 bases, with 15 bases between them. CDR1 and CDR2 from the germline V gene are DFQATT and SNEGSKA (reference sequence). The CDR3 is made up of 13 amino acids. CDR3 in amino acids: CSAQTGGHYEQYF. The CDR3 DNA follows: TGCAGTGCCCAGACAGGTGGCCACTACGAGCAGTACTTC.

About this clonotype itself: The conserved phenylalanine or tryptophan normally closing the CDR3 is absent here, so this likely arose from a read error. This rearrangement joins TRBV6-1 to TRBJ1-5; perhaps TRBD1 as D (6 bases). Trimming shortened V by 8 bases and J by 0 bases, and 17 bases separated the two germline ends. Per germline, CDR1 MNHNS and CDR2 SASEGT. This CDR3 comprises 16 residues. The CDR3 bases are TGTGCCAGCGGGGGGCTCGGGGGGTATAGCAATCAGCCCCAGCATTCT. It translates to CASGGLGGYSNQPQHS.

This clonotype was detected a few times. This chain links TRBV10-1 with TRBJ2-7; D uncertain. There are 12 residues in the CDR3. Trimming removed 0 bases at V and 4 bases at J, with 4 bases between. Germline-derived CDR1 and CDR2 are WNHNN and SYGVQD (reference sequence). CDR3 region: CASSESKYEQYF. The DNA of the CDR3 is TGCGCCAGCAGTGAGTCCAAGTACGAGCAGTACTTC.

This clonotype was counted at least ten times. The chain links TRBV6-1 to TRBJ2-7, with D possibly being TRBD2 (7 bases). The CDR3 is 14 residues long. Germline V CDR1 and CDR2: MNHNS, SASEGT. Between the trimmed V and J ends, which lost 5 bases and 9 bases, there was a span of 20 bases. DNA for the CDR3: TGTGCCAGCAGTCAAGGGGGGGCCGGATCGAGGCAGTACTTC. Its protein is CASSQGGAGSRQYF.

In its sample, this clonotype was seen many times. This sequence joins TRBV20-1 and TRBJ1-5, with TRBD1 matching over 10 bases. The CDR3 runs 19 residues. CDR1 and CDR2 from the germline V gene are DFQATT and SNEGSKA (reference sequence). V lost 2 bases to trimming and J lost 0 bases; unmatched junction nucleotides: 13. CDR3 protein: CSARPPGTGDQFSNQPQHF. The CDR3 coding sequence is TGCAGTGCTAGACCTCCCGGGACAGGGGATCAATTTAGCAATCAGCCCCAGCATTTT.

This clonotype was recorded at least ten times. The genes are TRBV7-9 and TRBJ2-7; TRBD1 matches at 9 bases. Looked up from germline, CDR1 is SEHNR and CDR2 is FQNEAQ (reference sequence). The ends lost 1 base at V and 4 bases at J; junction bases unmatched: 8. The CDR3 consists of 16 residues. CDR3 loop: CASSLVFGTGSYEQYF. The CDR3 DNA is TGTGCCAGCAGCTTAGTTTTCGGGACAGGGTCGTACGAGCAGTACTTC.

This clonotype has more than one count but fewer than ten. The genes are TRBV12-3 or TRBV12-4 and TRBJ1-1, with no clear D. There are 12 residues in the CDR3. Between the trimmed V and J ends, which lost 11 bases and 4 bases, there was a span of 14 bases. CDR3 protein: CADGRSGTEAFF. The CDR3 region has the DNA TGTGCCGATGGACGGTCGGGCACTGAAGCTTTCTTT.

This clonotype was recorded at least ten times. The genes are TRBV20-1 and TRBJ2-3, with D possibly TRBD2 on 6 matching bases. The CDR3 loop spans 13 amino acids. The germline V and J ends were trimmed by 1 base and 3 bases, with 8 bases remaining between them. Germline V gene sequence: CDR1 DFQATT, CDR2 SNEGSKA (reference sequence). CDR3 in DNA: TGCAGTGCTAGAGCGGGGGTTACAGATACGCAGTATTTT. It yields the protein CSARAGVTDTQYF.

This sequence joins TRBV6-1 and TRBJ2-5; maybe TRBD1 (6 bases). The CDR3 extends over 16 amino acids. The V gene lost 4 bases and the J gene lost 4 bases, with 19 bases spanning the gap. Germline loops: CDR1 MNHNS, CDR2 SASEGT. In nucleotides, the CDR3 is TGTGCCAGCAGTGTGAGGCAAGTGGGGGCGCGAGAGACCCAGTACTTC. Translation gives CASSVRQVGARETQYF.

This clonotype appeared a few times. The chain's CDR3 is CSARAGTNTYNEQFF. Written as DNA, the CDR3 is TGCAGCGCGAGGGCCGGGACAAATACTTACAATGAGCAGTTCTTC. The chain carries TRBV29-1 and TRBJ2-1; D possibly corresponds to TRBD1 (6 bases). The germline gives CDR1 SQVTM, CDR2 ANQGSEA. V was clipped by 7 bases and J by 4 bases, with 20 bases between them. The CDR3 has 15 residues.